The 29 T cell receptor beta chains reported below all come from one sample, sequenced in a study of cytomegalovirus exposure and HLA in healthy donors. The PCR ran on 60 Vbeta and 13 Jbeta primers. Here immunoSEQ multiplex PCR was the method, and the copy in TCRdb shows in-frame clones only, minus some. Of about 200,000 clones in the sample, 82% were seen once. The sample comprised PBMCs. These receptors came from a woman aged 40 to 55 in good health and CMV-seronegative.

This rearrangement joins TRBV6-1 to TRBJ1-1, with 8 bases matching TRBD1. The CDR3 length is 14 residues. CDR1 and CDR2 from the germline V gene are MNHNS and SASEGT. Trimming cost V 5 bases and J 6 bases; bases outside gene matches: 8. The CDR3 DNA sequence: TGTGCCAGCAGTCCCAGGGGGCGCGGGGCTGAAGCTTTCTTT. It specifies CASSPRGRGAEAFF.

The CDR3 bases are TGTGCCTGGAGTAAGCCGGGAGCTGACTTCTACGAGCAGTACTTC. Residues: CAWSKPGADFYEQYF. The chain employs TRBV30 and TRBJ2-7; D is possibly TRBD2 (6 bases). V was clipped by 2 bases and J by 3 bases, with 17 bases between them. The CDR3 has 15 amino acids. From germline, CDR1 is GTSNPN and CDR2 SVGIG (reference sequence).

J is TRBJ2-5 and V is TRBV2; 12 bases are a match to TRBD2. Germline CDR1 and CDR2: SNHLY and FYNNEI. Losses at the gene ends were 7 bases for V and 2 bases for J; bases not matched to a gene: 8. The CDR3 runs to 16 residues. The CDR3 region is CASKQTSGSKQETQYF. CDR3 bases: TGTGCCAGCAAACAGACTAGCGGGAGTAAACAAGAGACCCAGTACTTC.

The chain is built from TRBV7-9 and TRBJ2-4, with unresolved D. CDR1 and CDR2 (germline): SEHNR, FQNEAQ (reference sequence). V was trimmed by 4 bases and J by 3 bases, leaving 13 bases between them. The CDR3 sequence is 15 residues long. CDR3 nucleotide sequence: TGTGCCAGCAGCTCCCCCGTAAGGAGCAAAAACATTCAGTACTTC. It codes for CASSSPVRSKNIQYF.

This clone came up a few times. CDR3 DNA: TGTGCCAGCAGCTTAGGGGGAGGGTTTACTGAAGCTTTCTTT. Its translation is CASSLGGGFTEAFF. The genes are TRBV7-9 and TRBJ1-1; D gene uncertain. Trimming removed 1 base from V and 5 bases from J, with 11 bases in between. CDR1 SEHNR and CDR2 FQNEAQ come from the germline V gene (reference sequence). The CDR3 totals 14 residues.

The genes are TRBV20-1 and TRBJ1-1, with D uncertain. Germline assignment: CDR1 DFQATT and CDR2 SNEGSKA (reference sequence). The length of the CDR3 is 9 residues. V was pared by 8 bases and J by 6 bases, with 7 bases between. The CDR3 is CSPHPEAFF. CDR3 in DNA: TGCAGTCCACACCCTGAAGCTTTCTTT.

V gene TRBV29-1 combines with J gene TRBJ2-4; TRBD2 matches 9 bases. The trim removed 4 bases at V and 8 bases at J, leaving 3 bases unmatched. The CDR3 sequence is 12 residues long. The V gene's germline CDR1 is SQVTM and CDR2 ANQGSEA. The CDR3 DNA sequence: TGCAGCGTTGTGACTAGCGGACACATTCAGTACTTC. As protein: CSVVTSGHIQYF.

CDR3 loop: CASSEYGTGMRGYTF. The CDR3 coding sequence is TGTGCCAGCAGTGAATATGGGACAGGGATGCGTGGCTACACCTTC. The J gene is TRBJ1-2, the V gene TRBV25-1; TRBD1 aligns across 9 bases. Per germline, CDR1 MGHDK and CDR2 SYGVNS. This CDR3 is built from 15 residues. After removal of 0 bases from V and 7 bases from J, the junction contained 6 bases not matched to a gene.

The chain carries TRBV5-4 and TRBJ2-7; D not resolved. V lost 6 bases, J lost 1 base, and 11 bases lay in between. CDR3 length equals 13 residues. Germline V gene lookup returns CDR1 SGHNT and CDR2 YYREEE (reference sequence). The CDR3 DNA follows: TGTGCCAGCACCCCTTTTCCGTCCTACGAGCAGTACTTC. It translates to CASTPFPSYEQYF.

The CDR3 nucleotides are TGTGCCAGCAGCCGACAGGGTTCGATCGGGGAGCTGTTTTTT. Protein product: CASSRQGSIGELFF. The rearrangement joins TRBV5-8 to TRBJ2-2; TRBD1 matches 7 bases. Trimming at V came to 4 bases and at J to 7 bases, leaving 7 bases not matched to a gene. The CDR3 is made up of 14 amino acids. CDR1 and CDR2 from the germline V gene are SGHTS and YDEGEE.

The V call is TRBV10-2, the J call TRBJ1-2; no clear D gene. This CDR3 region has 14 residues. V shed 3 bases and J shed 4 bases, with 12 bases lying between them. From germline, CDR1 is WSHSY and CDR2 SAAADI. CDR3 sequence: CASSERYSGYGYTF. The CDR3 region has the DNA TGCGCCAGCAGTGAACGGTACTCGGGCTATGGCTACACCTTC.

V is TRBV29-1 and J is TRBJ2-7; 11 bases map to TRBD2. Losses at the gene ends were 4 bases for V and 3 bases for J; bases not matched to a gene: 8. CDR3 length: 15 amino acids. CDR1 is SQVTM and CDR2 is ANQGSEA in the germline V gene. In DNA form, the CDR3 reads TGCAGCGTTGTCGTGTCTAGCGGGAGGAACTACGAGCAGTACTTC. Translation: CSVVVSSGRNYEQYF.

The chain combines TRBV7-2 with TRBJ2-1; 8 positions match TRBD2. The trim removed 4 bases at V and 7 bases at J, leaving 12 bases unmatched. The length of the CDR3 is 16 residues. The germline V gene encodes CDR1 SGHTA and CDR2 FQGNSA. The CDR3 bases are TGTGCCAGCAGCTCGGCCCCAGCGGGAGCCGGGAATGAGCAGTTCTTC. It yields the protein CASSSAPAGAGNEQFF.

This CDR3 is CASSSGTGNTGELFF. The CDR3 coding sequence is TGCGCCAGCAGCTCCGGGACAGGCAACACCGGGGAGCTGTTTTTT. The chain combines TRBV5-1 with TRBJ2-2, with 8 bases that match TRBD1. There are 15 residues in the CDR3. Per germline, CDR1 SGHRS and CDR2 YFSETQ. Trimming took 3 bases from V and 2 from J; bases not matched to a gene: 3. Complete variable domain (other parts from reference TRBV5-1 and TRBJ2-2): KAGVTQTPRYLIKTRGQQVTLSCSPISGHRSVSWYQQTPGQGLQFLFEYFSETQRNKGNFPGRFSGRQFSNSRSEMNVSTLELGDSALYLCASSSGTGNTGELFFGEGSRLTVL.

The chain uses TRBV28 and TRBJ2-7; maybe TRBD2 (7 bases). V was clipped by 3 bases and J by 9 bases, with 21 bases between them. Germline V gives CDR1 MDHEN, CDR2 SYDVKM. The CDR3 totals 15 residues. The CDR3 DNA reads as TGTGCCAGCAGTTTTAGGGGGACCACCTCGGGGGGGCAGTACTTC. This gives the protein CASSFRGTTSGGQYF.

In DNA, the CDR3 is TGTGCCAGCAGCCCTTACGGGACTAGCGGAGCCTCCTACAATGAGCAGTTCTTC. Translating gives CASSPYGTSGASYNEQFF. The V and J genes are TRBV7-8 and TRBJ2-1; 11 bases are shared with TRBD2. The CDR3 is made up of 18 amino acids. With V trimmed by 5 bases and J by 0 bases, 9 bases remained unmatched. Looked up from germline, CDR1 is SGHVS and CDR2 is FQNEAQ.

This rearrangement joins TRBV27 to TRBJ2-3; 9 bases are shared with TRBD2. The CDR3 totals 16 residues. The ends lost 3 bases at V and 6 bases at J; junction bases unmatched: 10. Germline values: CDR1 MNHEY, CDR2 SMNVEV (reference sequence). Here the CDR3 DNA reads TGTGCCAGCAGTTTCCTTAGCGGGAGTCTATGGGATACGCAGTATTTT. Translation gives CASSFLSGSLWDTQYF.

V and J are TRBV30 and TRBJ2-7; D may be TRBD1 (5 bases). The CDR3 sequence is 12 residues long. CDR1 is GTSNPN and CDR2 is SVGIG in the germline V gene (reference sequence). Trimming pared 2 bases from V and 3 bases from J, leaving 8 bases between. CDR3 protein: CAWSSRDYEQYF. CDR3 nucleotides: TGTGCCTGGAGTTCCAGGGACTACGAGCAGTACTTC.

A single count supports this clone. This chain joins TRBV2 and TRBJ2-7, with 8 nucleotides matching TRBD2. This CDR3 is built from 15 residues. Germline V gives CDR1 SNHLY, CDR2 FYNNEI. Trimming removed 8 bases from V and 2 bases from J; junction bases left unmatched: 11. CDR3: CASGGGSGTTYEQYF. The CDR3 coding sequence is TGTGCCAGCGGGGGAGGTAGCGGGACCACCTACGAGCAGTACTTC. Combining the CDR3 with reference TRBV2 and TRBJ2-7 gives the whole variable domain EPEVTQTPSHQVTQMGQEVILRCVPISNHLYFYWYRQILGQKVEFLVSFYNNEISEKSEIFDDQFSVERPDGSNFTLKIRSTKLEDSAMYFCASGGGSGTTYEQYFGPGTRLTVT.

V usage is TRBV12-5 and J usage is TRBJ1-3; D unresolved. Trimming stripped 5 bases from V and 4 bases from J, with 9 bases between. The germline gives CDR1 LGHNT, CDR2 FRNRAP. This CDR3 contains 13 residues. CDR3 region: CASGREYGNTIYF. Written as DNA, the CDR3 is TGTGCTAGTGGTAGGGAGTACGGAAACACCATATATTTT.

This clone was picked up a small number of times. The chain has TRBV29-1 and TRBJ1-1; possible D gene TRBD1, 6 bases. V was shortened by 5 bases and J by 5 bases, with 18 bases between the two germline ends. This CDR3 is 14 amino acids long. Germline CDR1 is SQVTM and CDR2 is ANQGSEA. In nucleotides, the CDR3 is TGCAGCGTTCCGAGCCTGGGGACAACGACTGAAGCTTTCTTT. This translates into CSVPSLGTTTEAFF.

The genes are TRBV15 and TRBJ2-2, with D maybe TRBD1 (5 bases). Germline V gene lookup returns CDR1 LNHNV and CDR2 YYDKDF (reference sequence). V was clipped by 4 bases and J by 6 bases, with 15 bases between them. The length of the CDR3 is 15 residues. Here the CDR3 reads CATSKTRQGAGELFF. In DNA form, the CDR3 reads TGTGCCACCAGCAAGACGCGTCAGGGCGCCGGGGAGCTGTTTTTT. Full variable domain (missing parts from reference TRBV15 and TRBJ2-2): DAMVIQNPRYQVTQFGKPVTLSCSQTLNHNVMYWYQQKSSQAPKLLFHYYDKDFNNEADTPDNFQSRRPNTSFCFLDIRSPGLGDTAMYLCATSKTRQGAGELFFGEGSRLTVL.

CDR3 sequence reads: CASRIQGGKNIQYF. Written as DNA, the CDR3 is TGCGCCAGCAGGATACAGGGGGGCAAAAACATTCAGTACTTC. The J gene is TRBJ2-4, the V gene TRBV5-1; TRBD1 aligns across 8 bases. Looked up from germline, CDR1 is SGHRS and CDR2 is YFSETQ. After removal of 5 bases from V and 3 bases from J, the junction contained 4 bases not matched to a gene. There are 14 residues in the CDR3. The full variable domain, with the rest looked up from reference TRBV5-1 and TRBJ2-4, is KAGVTQTPRYLIKTRGQQVTLSCSPISGHRSVSWYQQTPGQGLQFLFEYFSETQRNKGNFPGRFSGRQFSNSRSEMNVSTLELGDSALYLCASRIQGGKNIQYFGAGTRLSVL.

The chain couples TRBV7-9 to TRBJ1-2; D perhaps matches TRBD1 (5 bases). The CDR3 contains 13 residues. The V and J ends lost 3 bases and 4 bases respectively, with 9 bases between them. Germline loops: CDR1 SEHNR, CDR2 FQNEAQ (reference sequence). The CDR3 DNA is TGTGCCAGCAGCTTCGACAGCTCCTATGGCTACACCTTC. Protein sequence: CASSFDSSYGYTF.

This chain uses TRBV4-1 with TRBJ1-1; D is possibly TRBD1 (5 bases). The CDR3 sequence is 12 residues long. V lost 0 bases and J lost 7, with 6 bases in between. Germline V gives CDR1 MGHRA, CDR2 YSYEKL. CDR3 DNA sequence: TGCGCCAGCAGCCAAGATACAGGTGAAGCTTTCTTT. Amino acid sequence: CASSQDTGEAFF.

V gene TRBV18 combines with J gene TRBJ1-4; 8 nucleotides match TRBD1. Germline CDR1 and CDR2: KGHSH and LQKENI. V gave up 5 bases and J gave up 5 bases; unmatched junction bases: 4. The CDR3 spans 14 residues. The CDR3 protein is CASSAGTGNEKLFF. The CDR3 DNA reads as TGTGCCAGCTCAGCCGGGACAGGCAATGAAAAACTGTTTTTT.

The rearrangement joins TRBV7-3 to TRBJ1-1; D unresolved. Trimming shortened V by 5 bases and J by 6 bases, and 13 bases separated the two germline ends. CDR3 length equals 13 residues. Germline CDR1 is SGHTA and CDR2 is FQGTGA. The CDR3 loop is CASSAVEAAEAFF. The CDR3 DNA sequence: TGTGCCAGCAGCGCCGTGGAGGCGGCTGAAGCTTTCTTT.

The chain employs TRBV28 and TRBJ1-5, with TRBD1 as a possible D gene (6 bases). This CDR3 region has 15 residues. Trimming left V 5 bases short and J 0 bases short, with 11 bases between. Germline CDR1 and CDR2: MDHEN and SYDVKM. CDR3 DNA sequence: TGTGCCAGCAGTCCCAGGACAGTTAGCAATCAGCCCCAGCATTTT. Translation gives CASSPRTVSNQPQHF.

The J gene is TRBJ2-5, the V gene TRBV6-5; the D gene is possibly TRBD2 (6 bases). Germline CDR1 reads MNHEY; CDR2 reads SVGAGI. V lost 5 bases, J lost 5 bases, and 15 bases lay in between. The CDR3 contains 14 residues. This CDR3 reads CASSSKRVRETQYF. CDR3 DNA: TGTGCCAGCAGTAGTAAGCGGGTCCGGGAGACCCAGTACTTC.